This T cell receptor beta chain was documented in a study of cytomegalovirus exposure and HLA in healthy donors. Study outcomes and limitations: Versus the approximately 700-donor mean, an Asian-associated ancestry cluster reportedly showed fewer N-insertions in a later analysis. An analysis was carried out at a later point. It showed that HLA-associated TCR beta chains were more clonally expanded than equally common non-associated chains.

Trimming removed 3 bases from V and 3 bases from J; junction bases left unmatched: 2. This CDR3 has 14 residues. Germline loops: CDR1 SQVTM, CDR2 ANQGSEA. Details on this clone: Its antigen is still unknown.

PCR primers comprised 60 Vbeta and 13 Jbeta primers. Data came from immunoSEQ multiplex PCR; TCRdb stores just in-frame clones and leaves some out. The sample consists of about 140,000 clones, over 65% of them appearing once. The chain links TRBV29-1 to TRBJ2-1; 10 bases line up with TRBD2. The TCR originated in a young woman in good health and CMV-seronegative. The sequencing sample was made of PBMCs. The CDR3 here is CSVDWTSGYNEQFF. The CDR3 DNA follows: TGCAGCGTTGACTGGACTAGCGGCTACAATGAGCAGTTCTTC.